This T cell receptor beta chain was obtained from a study of T cells after posttransplantation cyclophosphamide. The germline gives CDR1 LNHDA, CDR2 SQIVND (reference sequence). The V and J ends lost 1 base and 1 base respectively, with 16 bases between them. The CDR3 spans 17 residues. Profiling relied on immunoSEQ multiplex PCR, and the TCRdb table lists in-frame clones only, not all of them. The sample lists approximately 17,000 clones, around 94% occurring once. Cells defined as naive were viable CD3+CD4+ or CD3+CD8+ and CCR7+CD45RA+CD45RO-CD95-CD27+CD28+. This receptor was obtained from a woman between 45 and 60 years old in good health and a related stem cell transplant donor. The sequenced material came from naive CD4+ T cells sorted from blood. The chain links TRBV19 to TRBJ1-1; perhaps TRBD1 as D (5 bases). The CDR3 sequence is CASSIVFLAGRNTEAFF. The DNA for the CDR3 is TGTGCCAGTAGTATAGTCTTCCTGGCAGGGCGGAACACTGAAGCTTTCTTT.